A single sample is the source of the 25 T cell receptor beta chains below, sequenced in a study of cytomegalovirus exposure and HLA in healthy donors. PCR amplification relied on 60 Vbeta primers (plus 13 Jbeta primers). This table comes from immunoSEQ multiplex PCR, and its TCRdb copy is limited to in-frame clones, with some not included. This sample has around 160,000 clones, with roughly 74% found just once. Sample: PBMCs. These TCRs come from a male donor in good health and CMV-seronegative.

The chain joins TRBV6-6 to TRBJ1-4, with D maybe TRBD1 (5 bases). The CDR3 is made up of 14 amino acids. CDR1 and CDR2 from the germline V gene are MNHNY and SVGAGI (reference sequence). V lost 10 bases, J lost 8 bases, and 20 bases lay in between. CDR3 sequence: CATNKLRGEEKLFF. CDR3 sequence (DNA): TGTGCCACCAACAAGCTTCGGGGGGAGGAAAAACTGTTTTTT.

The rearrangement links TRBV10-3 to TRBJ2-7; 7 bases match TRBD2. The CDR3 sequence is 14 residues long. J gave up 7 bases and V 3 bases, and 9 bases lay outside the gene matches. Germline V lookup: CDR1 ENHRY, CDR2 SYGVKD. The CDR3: CAISDSKTSLEQYF. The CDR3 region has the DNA TGTGCCATCAGTGACTCCAAGACTAGCCTTGAGCAGTACTTC.

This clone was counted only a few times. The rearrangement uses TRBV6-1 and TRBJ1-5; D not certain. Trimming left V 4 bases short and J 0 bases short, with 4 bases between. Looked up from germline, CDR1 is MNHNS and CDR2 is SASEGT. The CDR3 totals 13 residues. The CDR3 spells CASSGLSNQPQHF. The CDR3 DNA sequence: TGTGCCAGCAGTGGACTTAGCAATCAGCCCCAGCATTTT.

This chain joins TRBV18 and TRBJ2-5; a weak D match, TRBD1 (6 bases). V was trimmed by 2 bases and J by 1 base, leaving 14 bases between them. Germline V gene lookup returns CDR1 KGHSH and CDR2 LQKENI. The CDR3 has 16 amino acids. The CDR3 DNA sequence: TGTGCCAGCTCACCAACAGTGCGGACAGCCCAAGAGACCCAGTACTTC. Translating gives CASSPTVRTAQETQYF.

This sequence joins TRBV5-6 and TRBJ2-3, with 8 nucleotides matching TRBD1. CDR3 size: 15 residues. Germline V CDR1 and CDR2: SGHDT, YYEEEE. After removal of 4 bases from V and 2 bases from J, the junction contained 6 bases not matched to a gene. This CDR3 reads CASSVGQDNTDTQYF. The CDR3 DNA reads TGTGCCAGCAGCGTGGGACAGGACAACACAGATACGCAGTATTTT.

This chain's CDR3 is CASRALAGSYNEQFF. The CDR3 nucleotides are TGTGCCAGCAGGGCTCTAGCGGGAAGTTACAATGAGCAGTTCTTC. V is TRBV2 and J is TRBJ2-1; 9 nucleotides agree with TRBD2. In germline, CDR1 is SNHLY, CDR2 FYNNEI. The CDR3 is 15 residues long. Germline trimming cut 6 bases from V and 4 bases from J; bases unmatched to any gene: 7. The whole variable domain, filled in from reference TRBV2 and TRBJ2-1, reads EPEVTQTPSHQVTQMGQEVILRCVPISNHLYFYWYRQILGQKVEFLVSFYNNEISEKSEIFDDQFSVERPDGSNFTLKIRSTKLEDSAMYFCASRALAGSYNEQFFGPGTRLTVL.

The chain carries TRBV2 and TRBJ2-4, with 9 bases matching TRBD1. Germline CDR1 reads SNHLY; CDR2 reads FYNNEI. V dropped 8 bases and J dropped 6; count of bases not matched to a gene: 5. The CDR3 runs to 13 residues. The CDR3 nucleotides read TGTGCCAGCCAGGACAGGGGAGGAAACATTCAGTACTTC. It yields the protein CASQDRGGNIQYF.

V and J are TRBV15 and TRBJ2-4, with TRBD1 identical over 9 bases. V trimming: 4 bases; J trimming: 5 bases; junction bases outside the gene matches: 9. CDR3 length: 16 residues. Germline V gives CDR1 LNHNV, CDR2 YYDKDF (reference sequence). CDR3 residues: CATSTGTGRLENIQYF. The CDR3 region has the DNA TGTGCCACCAGCACGGGGACAGGGAGGCTCGAAAACATTCAGTACTTC.

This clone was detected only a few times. The CDR3 DNA reads TGTGCCAGCAGCTCCTCAGGGTGGGGAACTGAAGCTTTCTTT. It encodes CASSSSGWGTEAFF. This sequence joins TRBV11-2 and TRBJ1-1; D is perhaps TRBD1 (5 bases). The CDR3 is made up of 14 amino acids. Germline V gene data show CDR1 as SGHAT and CDR2 as FQNNGV. V lost 4 bases, J lost 5 bases, and 14 bases lay in between.

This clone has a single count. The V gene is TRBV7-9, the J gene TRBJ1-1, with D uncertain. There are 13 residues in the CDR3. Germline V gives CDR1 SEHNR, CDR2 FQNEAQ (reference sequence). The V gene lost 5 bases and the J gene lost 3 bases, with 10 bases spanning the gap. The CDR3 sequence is CASSPLRDTEAFF. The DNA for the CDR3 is TGTGCCAGCAGCCCCCTTCGGGACACTGAAGCTTTCTTT.

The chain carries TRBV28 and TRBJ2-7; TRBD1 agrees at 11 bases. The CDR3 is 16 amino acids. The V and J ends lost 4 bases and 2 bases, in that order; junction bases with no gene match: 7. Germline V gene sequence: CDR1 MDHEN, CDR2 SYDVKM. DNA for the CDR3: TGTGCCAGCAGTTCAGGGACAGGGGGAAAAACCTACGAGCAGTACTTC. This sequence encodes CASSSGTGGKTYEQYF.

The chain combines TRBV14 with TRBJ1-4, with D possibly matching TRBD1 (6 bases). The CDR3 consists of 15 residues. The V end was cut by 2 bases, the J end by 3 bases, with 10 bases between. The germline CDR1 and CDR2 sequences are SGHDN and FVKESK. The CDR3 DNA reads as TGTGCCAGCAGCCAATATGCAGGGGCTAATGAAAAACTGTTTTTT. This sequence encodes CASSQYAGANEKLFF.

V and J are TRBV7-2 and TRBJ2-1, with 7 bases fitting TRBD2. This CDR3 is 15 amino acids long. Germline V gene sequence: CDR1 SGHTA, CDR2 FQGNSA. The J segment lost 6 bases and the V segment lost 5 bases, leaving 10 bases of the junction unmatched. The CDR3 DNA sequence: TGTGCCAGCAGCGCACTAGCGTCCCTAGTCAATGAGCAGTTCTTC. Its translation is CASSALASLVNEQFF.

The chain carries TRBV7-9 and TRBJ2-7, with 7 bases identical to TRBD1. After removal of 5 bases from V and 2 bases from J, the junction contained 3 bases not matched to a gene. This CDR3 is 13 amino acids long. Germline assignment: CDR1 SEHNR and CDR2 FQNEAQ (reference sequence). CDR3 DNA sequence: TGTGCCAGCAGCCCGGGACAGACCTACGAGCAGTACTTC. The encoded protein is CASSPGQTYEQYF.

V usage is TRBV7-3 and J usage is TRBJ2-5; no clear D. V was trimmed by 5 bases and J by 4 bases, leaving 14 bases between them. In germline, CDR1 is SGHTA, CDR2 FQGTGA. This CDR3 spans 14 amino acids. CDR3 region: CASSPGPVSETQYF. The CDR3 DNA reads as TGTGCCAGCAGCCCAGGCCCCGTCTCAGAGACCCAGTACTTC.

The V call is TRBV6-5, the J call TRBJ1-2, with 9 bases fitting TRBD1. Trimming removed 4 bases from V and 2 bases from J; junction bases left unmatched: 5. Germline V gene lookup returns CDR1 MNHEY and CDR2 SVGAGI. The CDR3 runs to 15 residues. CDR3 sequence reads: CASSFGTGRNYGYTF. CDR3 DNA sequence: TGTGCCAGCAGTTTCGGGACAGGGCGCAACTATGGCTACACCTTC.

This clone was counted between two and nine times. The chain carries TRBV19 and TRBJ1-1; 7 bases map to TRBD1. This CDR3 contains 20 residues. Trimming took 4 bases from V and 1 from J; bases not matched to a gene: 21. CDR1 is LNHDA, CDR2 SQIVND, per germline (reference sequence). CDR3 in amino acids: CASSRRTGDRDPRANTEAFF. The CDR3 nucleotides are TGTGCCAGTAGTAGGAGGACAGGCGATCGGGATCCCCGGGCGAACACTGAAGCTTTCTTT.

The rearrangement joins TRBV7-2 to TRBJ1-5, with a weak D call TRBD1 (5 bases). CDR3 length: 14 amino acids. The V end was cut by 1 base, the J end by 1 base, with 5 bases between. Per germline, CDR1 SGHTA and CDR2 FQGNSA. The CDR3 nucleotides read TGTGCCAGCAGCTTAGGACAGAGCAATCAGCCCCAGCATTTT. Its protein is CASSLGQSNQPQHF.

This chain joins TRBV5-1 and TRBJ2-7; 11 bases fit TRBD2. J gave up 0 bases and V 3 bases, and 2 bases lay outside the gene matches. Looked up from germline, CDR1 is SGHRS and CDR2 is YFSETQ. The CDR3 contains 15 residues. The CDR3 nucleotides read TGCGCCAGCAGCTGGGGACTAGCGGTCTCCTACGAGCAGTACTTC. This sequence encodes CASSWGLAVSYEQYF.

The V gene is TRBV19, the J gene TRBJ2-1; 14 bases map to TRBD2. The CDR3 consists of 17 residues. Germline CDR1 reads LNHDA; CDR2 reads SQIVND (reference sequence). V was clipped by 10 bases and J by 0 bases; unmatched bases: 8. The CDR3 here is CATKGLAGASSYNEQFF. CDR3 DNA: TGTGCCACCAAGGGACTAGCGGGGGCGAGCTCCTACAATGAGCAGTTCTTC.

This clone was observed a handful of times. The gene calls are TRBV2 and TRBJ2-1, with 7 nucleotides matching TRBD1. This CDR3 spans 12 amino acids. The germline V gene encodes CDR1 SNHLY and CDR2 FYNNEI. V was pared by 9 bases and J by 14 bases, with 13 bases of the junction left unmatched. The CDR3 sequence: CASSSPGTEEFF. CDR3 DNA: TGTGCCAGTTCCTCCCCCGGGACAGAGGAGTTCTTC.

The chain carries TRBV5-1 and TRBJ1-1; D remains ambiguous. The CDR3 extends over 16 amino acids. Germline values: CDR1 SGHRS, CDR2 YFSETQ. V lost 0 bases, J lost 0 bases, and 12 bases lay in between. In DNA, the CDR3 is TGCGCCAGCAGCTTGGCCGGAGGGAGCATGAACACTGAAGCTTTCTTT. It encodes CASSLAGGSMNTEAFF.

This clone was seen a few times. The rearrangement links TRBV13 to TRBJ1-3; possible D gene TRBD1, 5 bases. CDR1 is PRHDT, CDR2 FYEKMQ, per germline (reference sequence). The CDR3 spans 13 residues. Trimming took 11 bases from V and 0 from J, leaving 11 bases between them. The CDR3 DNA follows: TGTGCCGTTCCGGGACTCTCTGGAAACACCATATATTTT. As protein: CAVPGLSGNTIYF.

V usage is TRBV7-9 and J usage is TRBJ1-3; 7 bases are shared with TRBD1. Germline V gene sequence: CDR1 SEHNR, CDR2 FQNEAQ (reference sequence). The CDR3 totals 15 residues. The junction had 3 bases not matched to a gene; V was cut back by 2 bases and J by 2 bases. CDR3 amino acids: CASSLKGGPGNTIYF. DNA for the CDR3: TGTGCCAGCAGCTTAAAAGGGGGCCCTGGAAACACCATATATTTT.

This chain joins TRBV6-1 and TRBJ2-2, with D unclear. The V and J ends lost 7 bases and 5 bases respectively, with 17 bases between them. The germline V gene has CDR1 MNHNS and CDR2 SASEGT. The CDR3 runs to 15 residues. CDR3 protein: CASKCKVGATGELFF. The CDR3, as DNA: TGTGCCAGCAAGTGTAAGGTAGGAGCGACCGGGGAGCTGTTTTTT.